The rows below give T cell receptor beta chains drawn from one sample of a study. One entry per CDR3 protein results from TCRdb running MiXCR on the RT-PCR reads. The sample yields more than 600,000 distinct CDR3 sequences, 11% to 15% seen once. The sequenced sample consisted of memory CD4+ T cells from blood. These receptors originate from a female donor in good health, serving as a healthy control. Both conserved end residues are part of each CDR3. The D gene is left open where the match is weak. Size tells how often a clone was seen (once, few, many) or the class of an expanded clone, and some rows leave it out.

D: TRBD1
V: TRBV4-2
size: few
J: TRBJ1-2
DNA: TGTGCCAGCAGCCAAGATCTGGACAGGGGCCCCTCTGGCTACACCTTC
CDR3: CASSQDLDRGPSGYTF

D: NA
V: TRBV7-9
size: few
J: TRBJ2-3
DNA: TGTGCCAGCAGCTCCTCCTATCGGGGAGAACAGTATTTT
CDR3: CASSSSYRGEQYF

D: TRBD1
V: TRBV10-3
size: many
J: TRBJ1-5
DNA: TGTGCCATCACCTGGGACAGGGACCAGCCCCAGCATTTT
CDR3: CAITWDRDQPQHF

D: NA
V: TRBV5-1
size: NA
J: TRBJ1-1
DNA: TGCGCCAGCAGCTTGGACAGGGTCCCCGCTTTCTTT
CDR3: CASSLDRVPAFF

D: NA
V: TRBV29-1
size: many
J: TRBJ1-2
DNA: TGCAGCGTTGACTTCGGGGGAGGATCCTATGGCTACACCTTC
CDR3: CSVDFGGGSYGYTF

D: NA
V: TRBV7-2
size: NA
J: TRBJ1-5
DNA: TGTGCCAGCAGCTTAAATCGGGGGCTCAATCAGCCCCAGCATTTT
CDR3: CASSLNRGLNQPQHF

D: TRBD2
V: TRBV5-1
size: NA
J: TRBJ2-1
DNA: TGCGCCAGCAGTTCCAACTCGCTAGCGGGAGGGGAGCAGTTCTTC
CDR3: CASSSNSLAGGEQFF

D: TRBD1
V: TRBV20-1
size: few
J: TRBJ1-1
DNA: TGCAGTGCTAACTCTGCTCCGGGACAGGGTCGGACTGAAGCTTTCTTT
CDR3: CSANSAPGQGRTEAFF

D: TRBD1
V: TRBV12-3/TRBV12-4
size: NA
J: TRBJ1-4
DNA: TGTGCCAGCAGCCGGGACAGTCCGTCGTTAGGCGAAAAACTGTTTTTT
CDR3: CASSRDSPSLGEKLFF

D: NA
V: TRBV6-5
size: many
J: TRBJ2-3
DNA: TGTGCCAGCAGTTACTCGGTGTGGGATACGCAGTATTTT
CDR3: CASSYSVWDTQYF

D: NA
V: TRBV7-2
size: few
J: TRBJ2-7
DNA: TGTGCCAGCAGCTTAGGACAGGCCTTCTACGAGCAGTACTTC
CDR3: CASSLGQAFYEQYF

D: TRBD2
V: TRBV3-1
size: few
J: TRBJ2-3
DNA: TGTGCCAGCAGCCAAGATCTGGCGGGAGGGGGCACAGATACGCAGTATTTT
CDR3: CASSQDLAGGGTDTQYF

D: TRBD1
V: TRBV9
size: few
J: TRBJ2-5
DNA: TGTGCCAGCAGCGAATCGACAGGGGGCAATGGGGGGGAGACCCAGTACTTC
CDR3: CASSESTGGNGGETQYF

D: NA
V: TRBV10-3
size: many
J: TRBJ2-1
DNA: TGTGCCATCAGTGGTGGGCAGGGCGACAATGAGCAGTTCTTC
CDR3: CAISGGQGDNEQFF

D: NA
V: TRBV11-2
size: few
J: TRBJ2-1
DNA: TGTGCCAGCACCCCGAGGGGGGCAGTGCAGTTCTTC
CDR3: CASTPRGAVQFF

D: NA
V: TRBV25-1
size: few
J: TRBJ2-1
DNA: TGTGCCAGCAGTTTGCAGTCCCTGCAGTTCTTC
CDR3: CASSLQSLQFF

D: NA
V: TRBV20-1
size: few
J: TRBJ2-3
DNA: TGCAGTGCTAGAAGGTCAGGGGTGACAGATACGCAGTATTTT
CDR3: CSARRSGVTDTQYF

D: TRBD1
V: TRBV13
size: NA
J: TRBJ1-1
DNA: TGTGCCAGCAGCTTGAAGGGACAGGGGGACACTGAAGCTTTCTTT
CDR3: CASSLKGQGDTEAFF

D: TRBD1
V: TRBV5-1
size: few
J: TRBJ2-5
DNA: TGCGCCAGCAGCTTGGGAGACAGGGGGAATAAGGAGACCCAGTACTTC
CDR3: CASSLGDRGNKETQYF

D: NA
V: TRBV5-1
size: NA
J: TRBJ2-1
DNA: TGCGCCAGCAGCTTGTTCGTAGGCCAAAGACAGCAGTTCTTC
CDR3: CASSLFVGQRQQFF

D: NA
V: TRBV2
size: NA
J: TRBJ2-7
DNA: TGTGCCAGCAGGGTCCTCACGAGGCAGTACTTC
CDR3: CASRVLTRQYF

D: TRBD2
V: TRBV25-1
size: NA
J: TRBJ2-1
DNA: TGTGCCAGCAGTGAAGTGGGAGCGGGAGAATCCTACAATGAGCAGTTCTTC
CDR3: CASSEVGAGESYNEQFF

D: NA
V: TRBV12-3/TRBV12-4
size: NA
J: TRBJ1-1
DNA: TGTGCCAGCAGTTTCGGGGAAGTGAACACTGAAGCTTTCTTT
CDR3: CASSFGEVNTEAFF

D: NA
V: TRBV20-1
size: many
J: TRBJ1-5
DNA: TGCAGTGCTAGACCGCACAGCTCCAATCAGCCCCAGCATTTT
CDR3: CSARPHSSNQPQHF

D: NA
V: TRBV16
size: NA
J: TRBJ2-1
DNA: TGTGCCAGCAGCCAAGAGAGGTACAATGAGCAGTTCTTC
CDR3: CASSQERYNEQFF